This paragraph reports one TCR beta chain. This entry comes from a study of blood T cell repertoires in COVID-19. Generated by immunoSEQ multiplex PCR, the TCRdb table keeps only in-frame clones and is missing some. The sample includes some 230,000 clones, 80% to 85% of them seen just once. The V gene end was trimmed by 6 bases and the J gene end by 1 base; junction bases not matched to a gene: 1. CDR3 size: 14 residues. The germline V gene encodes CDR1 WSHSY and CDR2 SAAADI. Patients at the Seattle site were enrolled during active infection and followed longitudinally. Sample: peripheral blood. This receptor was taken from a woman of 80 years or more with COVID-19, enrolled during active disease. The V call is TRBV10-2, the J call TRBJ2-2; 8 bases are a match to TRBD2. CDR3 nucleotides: TGCGCCAGCAGGAGCGGGGGGAACACCGGGGAGCTGTTTTTT. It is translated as CASRSGGNTGELFF.